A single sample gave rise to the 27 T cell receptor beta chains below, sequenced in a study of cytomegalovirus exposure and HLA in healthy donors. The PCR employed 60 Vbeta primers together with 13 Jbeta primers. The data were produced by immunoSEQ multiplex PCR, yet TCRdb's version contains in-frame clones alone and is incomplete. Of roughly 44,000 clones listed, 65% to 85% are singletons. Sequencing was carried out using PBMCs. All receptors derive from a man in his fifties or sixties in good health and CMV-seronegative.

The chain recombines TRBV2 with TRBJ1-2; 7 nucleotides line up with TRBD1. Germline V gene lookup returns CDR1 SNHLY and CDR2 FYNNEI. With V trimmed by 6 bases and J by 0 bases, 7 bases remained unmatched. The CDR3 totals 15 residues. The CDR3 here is CASRAPGTANYGYTF. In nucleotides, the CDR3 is TGTGCCAGCAGGGCTCCCGGGACAGCTAACTATGGCTACACCTTC.

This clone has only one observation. The CDR3 region is CASSGSSGRASYNEQFF. The CDR3 DNA follows: TGTGCCAGTAGTGGATCTAGCGGGAGGGCCTCCTACAATGAGCAGTTCTTC. The J gene is TRBJ2-1, the V gene TRBV19, with 12 bases fitting TRBD2. The V and J ends lost 5 bases and 0 bases, in that order; junction bases with no gene match: 5. The CDR3 is made up of 17 amino acids. CDR1 and CDR2 (germline): LNHDA, SQIVND (reference sequence).

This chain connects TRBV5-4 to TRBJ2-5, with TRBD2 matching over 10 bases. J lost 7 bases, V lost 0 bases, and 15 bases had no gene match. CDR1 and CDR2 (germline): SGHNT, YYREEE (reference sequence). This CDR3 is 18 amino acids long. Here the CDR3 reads CASSLGVRSGGAWGTQYF. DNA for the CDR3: TGTGCCAGCAGCTTGGGCGTGCGGAGCGGGGGGGCCTGGGGGACCCAGTACTTC.

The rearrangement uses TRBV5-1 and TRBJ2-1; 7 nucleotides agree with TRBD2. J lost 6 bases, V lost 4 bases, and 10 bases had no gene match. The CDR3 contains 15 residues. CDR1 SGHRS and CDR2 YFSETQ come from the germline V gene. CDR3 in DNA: TGCGCCAGCAGCCCATTGACAGCGGGGCCCAATGAGCAGTTCTTC. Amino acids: CASSPLTAGPNEQFF.

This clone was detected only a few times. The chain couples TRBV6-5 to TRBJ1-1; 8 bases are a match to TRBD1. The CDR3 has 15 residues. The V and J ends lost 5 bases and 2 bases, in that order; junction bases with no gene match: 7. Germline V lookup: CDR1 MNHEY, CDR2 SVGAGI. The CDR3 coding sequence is TGTGCCAGCAGTGCCGCCGCAGGGGGCAACACTGAAGCTTTCTTT. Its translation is CASSAAAGGNTEAFF.

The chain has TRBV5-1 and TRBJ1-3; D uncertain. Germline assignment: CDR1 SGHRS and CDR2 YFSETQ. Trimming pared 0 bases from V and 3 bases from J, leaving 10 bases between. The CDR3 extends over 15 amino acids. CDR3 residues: CASSLVGGGGNTIYF. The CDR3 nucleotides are TGCGCCAGCAGCTTGGTTGGCGGAGGTGGAAACACCATATATTTT.

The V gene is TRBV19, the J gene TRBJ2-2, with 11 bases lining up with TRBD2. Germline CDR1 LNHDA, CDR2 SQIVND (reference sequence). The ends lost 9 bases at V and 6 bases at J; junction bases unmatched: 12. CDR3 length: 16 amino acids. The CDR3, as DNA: TGTGCCAGCTTTAGCGGGAGGGCCTTGTGGGCCGGGGAGCTGTTTTTT. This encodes CASFSGRALWAGELFF. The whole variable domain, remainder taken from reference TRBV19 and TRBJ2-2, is DGGITQSPKYLFRKEGQNVTLSCEQNLNHDAMYWYRQDPGQGLRLIYYSQIVNDFQKGDIAEGYSVSREKKESFPLTVTSAQKNPTAFYLCASFSGRALWAGELFFGEGSRLTVL.

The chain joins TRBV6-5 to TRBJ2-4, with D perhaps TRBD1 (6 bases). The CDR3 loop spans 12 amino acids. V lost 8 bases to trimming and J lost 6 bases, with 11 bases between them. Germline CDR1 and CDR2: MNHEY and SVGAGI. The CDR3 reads CASQGWSNIQYF. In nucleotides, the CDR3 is TGTGCCAGCCAGGGGTGGTCAAACATTCAGTACTTC.

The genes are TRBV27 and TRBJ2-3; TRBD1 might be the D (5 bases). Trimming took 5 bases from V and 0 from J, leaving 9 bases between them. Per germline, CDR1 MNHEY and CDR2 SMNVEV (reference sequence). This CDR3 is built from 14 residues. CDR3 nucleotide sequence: TGTGCCAGCAGTACCAGGGCAAGCACAGATACGCAGTATTTT. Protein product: CASSTRASTDTQYF.

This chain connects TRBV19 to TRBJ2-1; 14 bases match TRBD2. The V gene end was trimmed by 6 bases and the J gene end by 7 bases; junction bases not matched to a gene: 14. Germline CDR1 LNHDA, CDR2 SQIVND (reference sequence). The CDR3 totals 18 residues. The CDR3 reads CASSLKGPGTSGRNEQFF. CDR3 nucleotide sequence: TGTGCCAGTAGCCTAAAGGGACCAGGGACTAGCGGGAGAAATGAGCAGTTCTTC. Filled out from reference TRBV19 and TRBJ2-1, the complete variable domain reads DGGITQSPKYLFRKEGQNVTLSCEQNLNHDAMYWYRQDPGQGLRLIYYSQIVNDFQKGDIAEGYSVSREKKESFPLTVTSAQKNPTAFYLCASSLKGPGTSGRNEQFFGPGTRLTVL.

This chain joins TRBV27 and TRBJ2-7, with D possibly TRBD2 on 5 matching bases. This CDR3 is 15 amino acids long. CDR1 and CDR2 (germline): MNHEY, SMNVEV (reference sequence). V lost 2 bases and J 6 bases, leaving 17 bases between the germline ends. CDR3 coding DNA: TGTGCCAGCAGTTTAGAGCGGTCCCCGACTCTCGAGCAGTACTTC. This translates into CASSLERSPTLEQYF.

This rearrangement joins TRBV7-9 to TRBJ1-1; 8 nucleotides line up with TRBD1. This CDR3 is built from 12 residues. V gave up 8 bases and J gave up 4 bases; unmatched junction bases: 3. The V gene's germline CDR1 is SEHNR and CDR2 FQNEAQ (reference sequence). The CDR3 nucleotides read TGTGCCAGCCGTACAGGGGGCACTGAAGCTTTCTTT. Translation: CASRTGGTEAFF.

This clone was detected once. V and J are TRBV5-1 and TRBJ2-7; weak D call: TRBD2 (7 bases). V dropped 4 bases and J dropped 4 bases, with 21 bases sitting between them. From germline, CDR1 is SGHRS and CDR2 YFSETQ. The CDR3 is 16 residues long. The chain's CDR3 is CASSLGGGGPIYEQYF. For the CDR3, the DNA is TGCGCCAGCAGCCTGGGAGGGGGGGGACCTATATACGAGCAGTACTTC.

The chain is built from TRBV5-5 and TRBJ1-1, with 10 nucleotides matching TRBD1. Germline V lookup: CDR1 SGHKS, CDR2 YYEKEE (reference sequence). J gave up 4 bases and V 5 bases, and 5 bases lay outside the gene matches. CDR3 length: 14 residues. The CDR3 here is CASRLDRGRTEAFF. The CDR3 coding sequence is TGTGCCAGCAGACTAGACAGGGGGCGCACTGAAGCTTTCTTT. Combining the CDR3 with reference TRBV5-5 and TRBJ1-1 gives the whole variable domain DAGVTQSPTHLIKTRGQQVTLRCSPISGHKSVSWYQQVLGQGPQFIFQYYEKEERGRGNFPDRFSARQFPNYSSELNVNALLLGDSALYLCASRLDRGRTEAFFGQGTRLTVV.

The CDR3 nucleotides read TGTGCCAGCAGTGTTTCAGGGGGGAACACTGAAGCTTTCTTT. The encoded protein is CASSVSGGNTEAFF. This chain links TRBV6-4 with TRBJ1-1; 7 nucleotides align to TRBD1. Germline CDR1 reads MRHNA; CDR2 reads SNTAGT. This CDR3 has 14 residues. V was pared by 4 bases and J by 1 base, with 3 bases of the junction left unmatched.

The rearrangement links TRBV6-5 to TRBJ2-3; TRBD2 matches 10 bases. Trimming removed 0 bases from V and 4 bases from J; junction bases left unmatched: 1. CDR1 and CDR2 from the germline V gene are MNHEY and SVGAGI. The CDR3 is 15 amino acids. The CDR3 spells CASSYSAGGPDTQYF. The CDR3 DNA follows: TGTGCCAGCAGTTACTCAGCGGGGGGGCCAGATACGCAGTATTTT.

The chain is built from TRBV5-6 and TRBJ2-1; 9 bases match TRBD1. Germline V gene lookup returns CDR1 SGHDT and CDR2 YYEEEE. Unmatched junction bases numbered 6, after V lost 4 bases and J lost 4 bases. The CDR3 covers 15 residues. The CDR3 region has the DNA TGTGCCAGCAGCCCCGGGACAGGGTCTTACAATGAGCAGTTCTTC. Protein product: CASSPGTGSYNEQFF.

Written as DNA, the CDR3 is TGTGCCAGCAGCCAAACTAGCGGAGCCTACAATGAGCAGTTCTTC. It yields the protein CASSQTSGAYNEQFF. The chain employs TRBV27 and TRBJ2-1, with 8 bases fitting TRBD2. The CDR3 runs 15 residues. Germline-derived CDR1 and CDR2 are MNHEY and SMNVEV (reference sequence). With 6 bases clipped from V and 2 bases from J, the junction kept 6 bases outside the gene matches.

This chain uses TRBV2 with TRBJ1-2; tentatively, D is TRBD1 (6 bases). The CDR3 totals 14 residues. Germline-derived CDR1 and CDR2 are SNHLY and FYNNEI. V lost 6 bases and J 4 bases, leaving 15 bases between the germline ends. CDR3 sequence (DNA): TGTGCCAGCAGCCGCCTGGGGGCTGGCTATGGCTACACCTTC. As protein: CASSRLGAGYGYTF.

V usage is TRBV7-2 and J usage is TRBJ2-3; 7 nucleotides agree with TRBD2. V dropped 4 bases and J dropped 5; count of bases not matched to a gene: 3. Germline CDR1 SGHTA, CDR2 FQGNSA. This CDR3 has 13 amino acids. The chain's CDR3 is CASSWGGRDTQYF. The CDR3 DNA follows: TGTGCCAGCAGCTGGGGGGGGAGAGATACGCAGTATTTT.

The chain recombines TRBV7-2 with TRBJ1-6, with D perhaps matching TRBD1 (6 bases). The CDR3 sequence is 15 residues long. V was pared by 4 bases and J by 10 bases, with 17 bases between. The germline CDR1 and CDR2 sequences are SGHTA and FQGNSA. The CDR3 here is CASSYAGTNGSPLHF. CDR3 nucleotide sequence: TGTGCCAGCAGCTATGCCGGGACAAACGGATCACCCCTCCACTTT.

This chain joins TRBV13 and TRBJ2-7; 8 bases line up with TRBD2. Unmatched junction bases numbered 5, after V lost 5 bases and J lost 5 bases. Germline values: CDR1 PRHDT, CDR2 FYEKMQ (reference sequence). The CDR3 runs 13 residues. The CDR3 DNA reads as TGTGCCAGCAGCCCGGGACTAGACGACGAGCAGTACTTC. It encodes CASSPGLDDEQYF.

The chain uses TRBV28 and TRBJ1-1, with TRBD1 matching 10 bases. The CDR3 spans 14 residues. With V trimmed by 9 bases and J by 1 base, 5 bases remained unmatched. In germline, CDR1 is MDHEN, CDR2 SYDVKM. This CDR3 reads CASWDRGGNTEAFF. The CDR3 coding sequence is TGTGCCAGTTGGGACAGGGGCGGGAACACTGAAGCTTTCTTT.

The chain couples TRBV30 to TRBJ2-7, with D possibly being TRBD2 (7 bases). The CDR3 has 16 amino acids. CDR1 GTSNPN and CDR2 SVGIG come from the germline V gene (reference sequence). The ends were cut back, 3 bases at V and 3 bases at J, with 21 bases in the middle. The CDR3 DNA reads TGTGCCTGGAGCCAAAAAAGCGGGACACCGAACTACGAGCAGTACTTC. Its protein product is CAWSQKSGTPNYEQYF.

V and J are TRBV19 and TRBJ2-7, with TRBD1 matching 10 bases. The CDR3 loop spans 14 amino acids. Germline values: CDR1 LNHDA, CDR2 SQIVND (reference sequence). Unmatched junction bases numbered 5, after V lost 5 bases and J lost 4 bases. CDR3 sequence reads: CASSGSGQGYEQYF. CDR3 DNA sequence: TGTGCCAGTAGTGGCTCGGGACAGGGGTACGAGCAGTACTTC.

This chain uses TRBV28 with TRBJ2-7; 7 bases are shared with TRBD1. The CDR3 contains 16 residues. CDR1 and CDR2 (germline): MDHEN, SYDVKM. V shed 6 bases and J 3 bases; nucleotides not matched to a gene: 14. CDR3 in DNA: TGTGCCAGCAGCTACCCCTCGTTAGACAGGGACTACGAGCAGTACTTC. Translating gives CASSYPSLDRDYEQYF.

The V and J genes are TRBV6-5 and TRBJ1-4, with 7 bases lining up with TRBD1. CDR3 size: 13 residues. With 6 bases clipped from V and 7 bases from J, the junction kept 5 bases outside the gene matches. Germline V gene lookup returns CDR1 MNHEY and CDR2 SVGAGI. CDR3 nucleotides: TGTGCCAGCAGCAAACAGGGGCGTGAAAAACTGTTTTTT. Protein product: CASSKQGREKLFF.